This T cell receptor (beta chain) comes out of a study of cytomegalovirus exposure and HLA in healthy donors. General study results and limits: Looking again later, the authors saw that most CMV-associated TCR beta chains seemed HLA-restricted. The study recorded 150 to 200 TCR beta chains that were cytomegalovirus-associated. Further analysis was carried out later, and it showed several of the most significant clusters appearing linked to common viral pathogens. Clonal expansion was found to be greater in HLA-associated TCR beta chains than in equally common others in a later analysis.

As regards this clone: Its antigen is as yet unknown.

Amplification used 60 Vbeta primers and 13 Jbeta primers. Clones were read by immunoSEQ multiplex PCR, and TCRdb kept only the in-frame ones, dropping some. The sample shows 200,000 or so clones, roughly 90% of them seen only once. This CDR3 is 15 amino acids long. Losses at the gene ends were 0 bases for V and 6 bases for J; bases not matched to a gene: 5. Per germline, CDR1 SGHDT and CDR2 YYEEEE. The sample comprised PBMCs. V is TRBV5-6 and J is TRBJ2-1; 8 nucleotides line up with TRBD1. The source of this sequence is a girl under three years old in good health and CMV-seronegative. The CDR3 region is CASSLGTGHRNEQFF. The DNA of the CDR3 is TGTGCCAGCAGCTTGGGGACAGGGCATCGCAATGAGCAGTTCTTC. The full variable domain, rest sourced from reference TRBV5-6 and TRBJ2-1, is DAGVTQSPTHLIKTRGQQVTLRCSPKSGHDTVSWYQQALGQGPQFIFQYYEEEERQRGNFPDRFSGHQFPNYSSELNVNALLLGDSALYLCASSLGTGHRNEQFFGPGTRLTVL.